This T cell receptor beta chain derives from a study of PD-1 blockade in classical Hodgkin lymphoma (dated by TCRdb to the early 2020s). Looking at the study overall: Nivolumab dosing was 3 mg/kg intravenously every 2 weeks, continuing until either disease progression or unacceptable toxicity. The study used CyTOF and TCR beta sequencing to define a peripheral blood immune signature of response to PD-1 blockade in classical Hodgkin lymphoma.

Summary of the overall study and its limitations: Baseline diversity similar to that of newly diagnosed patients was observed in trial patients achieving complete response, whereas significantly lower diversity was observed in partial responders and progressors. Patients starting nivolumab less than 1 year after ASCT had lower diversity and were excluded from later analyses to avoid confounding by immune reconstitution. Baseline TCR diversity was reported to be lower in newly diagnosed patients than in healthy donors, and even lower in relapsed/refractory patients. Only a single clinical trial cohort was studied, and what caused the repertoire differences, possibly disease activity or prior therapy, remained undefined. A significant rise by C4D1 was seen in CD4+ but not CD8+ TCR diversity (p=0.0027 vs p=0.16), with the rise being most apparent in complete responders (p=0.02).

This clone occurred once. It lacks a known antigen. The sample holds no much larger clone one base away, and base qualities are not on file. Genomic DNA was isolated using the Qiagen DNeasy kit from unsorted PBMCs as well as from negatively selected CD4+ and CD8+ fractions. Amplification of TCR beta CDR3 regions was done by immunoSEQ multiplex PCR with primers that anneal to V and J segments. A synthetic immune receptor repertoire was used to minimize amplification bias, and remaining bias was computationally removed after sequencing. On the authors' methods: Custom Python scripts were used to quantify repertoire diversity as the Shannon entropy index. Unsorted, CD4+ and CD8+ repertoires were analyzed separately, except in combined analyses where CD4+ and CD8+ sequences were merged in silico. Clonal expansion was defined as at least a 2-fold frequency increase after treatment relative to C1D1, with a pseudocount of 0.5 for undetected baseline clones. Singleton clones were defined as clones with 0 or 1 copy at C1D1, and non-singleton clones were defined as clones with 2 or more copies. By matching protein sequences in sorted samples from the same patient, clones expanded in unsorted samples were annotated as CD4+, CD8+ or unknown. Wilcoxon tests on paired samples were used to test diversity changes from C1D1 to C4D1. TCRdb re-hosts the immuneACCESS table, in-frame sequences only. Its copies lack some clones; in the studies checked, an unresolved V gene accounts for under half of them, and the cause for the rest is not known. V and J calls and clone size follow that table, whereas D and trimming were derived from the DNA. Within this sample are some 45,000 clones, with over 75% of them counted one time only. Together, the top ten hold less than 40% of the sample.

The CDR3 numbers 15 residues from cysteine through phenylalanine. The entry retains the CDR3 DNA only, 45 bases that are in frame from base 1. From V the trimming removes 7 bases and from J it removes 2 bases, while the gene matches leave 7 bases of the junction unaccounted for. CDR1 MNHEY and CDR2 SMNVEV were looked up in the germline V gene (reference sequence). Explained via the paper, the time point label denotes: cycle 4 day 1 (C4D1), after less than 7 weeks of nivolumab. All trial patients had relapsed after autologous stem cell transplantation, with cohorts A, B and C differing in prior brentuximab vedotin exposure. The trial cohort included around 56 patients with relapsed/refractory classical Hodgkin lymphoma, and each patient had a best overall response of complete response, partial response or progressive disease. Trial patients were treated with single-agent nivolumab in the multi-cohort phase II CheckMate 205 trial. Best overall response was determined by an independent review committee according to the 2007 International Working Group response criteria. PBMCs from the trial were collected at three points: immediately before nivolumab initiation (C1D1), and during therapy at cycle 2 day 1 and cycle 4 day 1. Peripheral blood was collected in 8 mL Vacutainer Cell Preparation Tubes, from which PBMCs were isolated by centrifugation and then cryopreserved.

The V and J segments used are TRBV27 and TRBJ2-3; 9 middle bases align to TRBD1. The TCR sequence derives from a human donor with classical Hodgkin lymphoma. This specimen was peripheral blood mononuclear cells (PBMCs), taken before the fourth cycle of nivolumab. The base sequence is TGTGCCAGCAACTTCTACAGGGGGCCCACAGATACGCAGTATTTT. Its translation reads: CASNFYRGPTDTQYF.